The 30 T cell receptor beta chains below all came from one sample that was sequenced in a study of Ad26.COV2.S vaccination and SARS-CoV-2 variants. Described treatment: some 20 received Ad26.COV2.S at low or high dose, single or two shots; roughly 5 received placebo; per-sample allocation not given. Sampling happened 63 days after the first vaccine or placebo injection. Clones were read by immunoSEQ multiplex PCR, and TCRdb kept only the in-frame ones, dropping some. The table records 440,000 or so clones, roughly 91% of them present only once. Sequencing was performed on peripheral blood, taken in a trial of Ad26.COV2.S vaccine versus placebo. These receptors were taken from a person between 18 and 60 years old who received the Ad26.COV2.S COVID-19 vaccine or a placebo.

The chain employs TRBV5-1 and TRBJ2-5; 8 nucleotides agree with TRBD1. CDR3 length: 15 residues. Germline CDR1 and CDR2: SGHRS and YFSETQ. J was trimmed by 2 bases and V by 4 bases; bases with no gene match: 7. The CDR3 nucleotides read TGCGCCAGCAGCACCGGACAGGGTCGGCAAGAGACCCAGTACTTC. This encodes CASSTGQGRQETQYF.

The CDR3 DNA is TGTGCCAGCAGCACCAGGGGTTACAATGAGCAGTTCTTC. Amino acid sequence: CASSTRGYNEQFF. The V call is TRBV5-4, the J call TRBJ2-1; tentative D call: TRBD1 (6 bases). Germline V CDR1 and CDR2: SGHNT, YYREEE (reference sequence). Trimming took off 4 bases at V and 4 bases at J, with 9 bases between the two ends. There are 13 residues in the CDR3.

This clone was seen a single time. This chain connects TRBV14 to TRBJ2-5; TRBD1 matches at 8 bases. V was clipped by 4 bases and J by 4 bases; unmatched bases: 11. CDR3 length: 16 amino acids. CDR1 is SGHDN and CDR2 is FVKESK in the germline V gene. The CDR3 reads CASSPQTGARGETQYF. The CDR3 nucleotides read TGTGCCAGCAGCCCCCAGACAGGGGCGCGGGGAGAGACCCAGTACTTC.

The genes are TRBV5-6 and TRBJ2-7, with D perhaps matching TRBD2 (6 bases). From germline, CDR1 is SGHDT and CDR2 YYEEEE. V shed 0 bases and J shed 4 bases, with 8 bases lying between them. The CDR3 runs 13 residues. The CDR3 is CASSLDGGYEQYF. CDR3 sequence (DNA): TGTGCCAGCAGCTTGGACGGGGGTTACGAGCAGTACTTC.

This chain uses TRBV29-1 with TRBJ1-2; no definite D call. Per the germline V gene, CDR1 is SQVTM and CDR2 is ANQGSEA. The CDR3 runs 11 residues. Between the trimmed V and J ends, which lost 2 bases and 8 bases, there was a span of 9 bases. CDR3 DNA sequence: TGCAGCGTTGAATATTCCCGCGGCTACACCTTC. Translation: CSVEYSRGYTF.

The rearrangement links TRBV12-3 or TRBV12-4 to TRBJ2-5, with D possibly matching TRBD2 (6 bases). V shed 6 bases and J shed 5 bases, with 13 bases lying between them. This CDR3 has 13 residues. The CDR3 DNA follows: TGTGCCAGCAGGACTAGGATCGGCGAGACCCAGTACTTC. It codes for CASRTRIGETQYF.

V is TRBV27 and J is TRBJ2-1, with 15 bases identical to TRBD2. V lost 4 bases to trimming and J lost 6 bases; unmatched junction nucleotides: 16. CDR1 MNHEY and CDR2 SMNVEV come from the germline V gene (reference sequence). The CDR3 length is 20 residues. The CDR3 spells CASSSQRTSGRAEAFNEQFF. In DNA form, the CDR3 reads TGTGCCAGCAGTTCCCAAAGGACTAGCGGGAGGGCCGAGGCCTTCAATGAGCAGTTCTTC.

This chain links TRBV5-4 with TRBJ2-2; 9 bases line up with TRBD2. V was clipped by 2 bases and J by 0 bases; unmatched bases: 5. Germline loops: CDR1 SGHNT, CDR2 YYREEE (reference sequence). The CDR3 is 17 amino acids. For the CDR3, the DNA is TGTGCCAGCAGCTTACCTAGCGGGATCGCGAACACCGGGGAGCTGTTTTTT. Its translation is CASSLPSGIANTGELFF.

CDR3 region: CASSPQPSYNEQFF. DNA of the CDR3: TGTGCCAGCTCACCCCAGCCCTCCTACAATGAGCAGTTCTTC. The chain employs TRBV18 and TRBJ2-1; D is undetermined. CDR1 KGHSH and CDR2 LQKENI come from the germline V gene. The CDR3 runs to 14 residues. Between the trimmed V and J ends, which lost 3 bases and 0 bases, there was a span of 6 bases.

This sequence joins TRBV27 and TRBJ1-4; TRBD1 matches at 7 bases. The CDR3 spans 16 residues. Trimming cost V 5 bases and J 3 bases; bases outside gene matches: 9. From germline, CDR1 is MNHEY and CDR2 SMNVEV (reference sequence). In DNA, the CDR3 is TGTGCCAGCAGTCCTACAGGGGTTAGAGCTAATGAAAAACTGTTTTTT. It specifies CASSPTGVRANEKLFF.

V is TRBV2 and J is TRBJ2-1; the match to TRBD2 covers 13 bases. The CDR3 runs 17 residues. Germline loops: CDR1 SNHLY, CDR2 FYNNEI. Losses at the gene ends were 0 bases for V and 2 bases for J; bases not matched to a gene: 1. The CDR3 loop is CASSEATSGRTYNEQFF. As DNA, the CDR3 is TGTGCCAGCAGTGAAGCGACTAGCGGGAGGACCTACAATGAGCAGTTCTTC. The full variable domain, completed using reference TRBV2 and TRBJ2-1, is EPEVTQTPSHQVTQMGQEVILRCVPISNHLYFYWYRQILGQKVEFLVSFYNNEISEKSEIFDDQFSVERPDGSNFTLKIRSTKLEDSAMYFCASSEATSGRTYNEQFFGPGTRLTVL.

This clone has just a few counts. The rearrangement links TRBV6-5 to TRBJ1-2, with D maybe TRBD1 (6 bases). The CDR3 runs to 15 residues. Germline assignment: CDR1 MNHEY and CDR2 SVGAGI. V was cut by 8 bases and J by 2 bases, with 18 bases left in between. This CDR3 reads CASSEFTGPNYGYTF. CDR3 nucleotides: TGTGCCAGCTCTGAATTCACAGGGCCCAACTATGGCTACACCTTC.

The J gene is TRBJ2-5, the V gene TRBV3-1 (or the pseudogene TRBV3-2), with TRBD2 identical over 9 bases. From germline, CDR1 is LGHDT and CDR2 YNNKEL (reference sequence). The CDR3 has 15 residues. V lost 4 bases, J lost 2 bases, and 5 bases stayed unmatched. The CDR3 reads CASSLTSGPQETQYF. In DNA form, the CDR3 reads TGTGCCAGCAGCCTGACTAGCGGCCCACAAGAGACCCAGTACTTC.

This clone was recorded once. The V call is TRBV7-6, the J call TRBJ2-7, with 8 bases fitting TRBD1. The CDR3 totals 14 residues. Germline assignment: CDR1 SGHVS and CDR2 FNYEAQ. V gave up 1 base and J gave up 5 bases; unmatched junction bases: 4. CDR3 in DNA: TGTGCCAGCAGCTTAGTGCCGACAGGGGACGAGCAGTACTTC. Protein sequence: CASSLVPTGDEQYF.

The chain recombines TRBV7-2 with TRBJ1-1; unclear D gene. V was clipped by 1 base and J by 11 bases, with 11 bases between them. The V gene's germline CDR1 is SGHTA and CDR2 FQGNSA. This CDR3 is built from 12 residues. CDR3 region: CASSLGTVLAFF. The CDR3 nucleotides are TGTGCCAGCAGCTTAGGTACAGTACTGGCTTTCTTT.

The genes are TRBV18 and TRBJ2-1; D gene ambiguous. The V and J ends lost 0 bases and 7 bases respectively, with 13 bases between them. The V gene's germline CDR1 is KGHSH and CDR2 LQKENI. There are 15 residues in the CDR3. The CDR3 is CASSPPAIPGNEQFF. The CDR3 DNA follows: TGTGCCAGCTCACCACCGGCGATTCCGGGTAATGAGCAGTTCTTC.

The CDR3 reads CASSLLRAGDTEAFF. The CDR3 DNA is TGTGCCAGCAGTTTACTCAGGGCAGGAGACACTGAAGCTTTCTTT. The V and J genes are TRBV27 and TRBJ1-1, with D possibly TRBD1 on 5 matching bases. This CDR3 region has 15 residues. Germline loops: CDR1 MNHEY, CDR2 SMNVEV (reference sequence). The V end lost 2 bases, the J end lost 3 bases, and 13 bases lay between the germline ends.

The chain carries TRBV12-3 or TRBV12-4 and TRBJ2-1; the D gene is possibly TRBD1 (6 bases). Trimming left V 4 bases short and J 8 bases short, with 9 bases between. The CDR3 runs to 12 residues. Written as DNA, the CDR3 is TGTGCCAGCAGTTCCCCAGGGGATGAGCAGTTCTTC. This encodes CASSSPGDEQFF.

J is TRBJ2-4 and V is TRBV5-1; 13 nucleotides agree with TRBD2. The CDR3 extends over 16 amino acids. Germline CDR1 SGHRS, CDR2 YFSETQ. Trimming at V came to 4 bases and at J to 6 bases, leaving 7 bases not matched to a gene. The chain's CDR3 is CASSTTSGRASNIQYF. The CDR3 DNA sequence: TGCGCCAGCAGCACCACTAGCGGGAGGGCCTCAAACATTCAGTACTTC.

V is TRBV6-5 and J is TRBJ2-1, with D possibly matching TRBD2 (6 bases). This CDR3 has 14 residues. Trimming took 5 bases from V and 3 from J, leaving 11 bases between them. The V gene's germline CDR1 is MNHEY and CDR2 SVGAGI. DNA of the CDR3: TGTGCCAGCAGTCCAGCGGGCGGCTACAATGAGCAGTTCTTC. Its protein is CASSPAGGYNEQFF.

The CDR3 sequence: CASSLGGRGTDTQYF. CDR3 nucleotides: TGTGCCAGCAGCCTCGGGGGGCGCGGCACAGATACGCAGTATTTT. The chain employs TRBV7-2 and TRBJ2-3; tentative D call: TRBD2 (7 bases). The length of the CDR3 is 15 residues. V lost 5 bases, J lost 1 base, and 13 bases lay in between. Germline V gene sequence: CDR1 SGHTA, CDR2 FQGNSA.

This chain uses TRBV3-1 (or the pseudogene TRBV3-2) with TRBJ2-3, with 9 bases that match TRBD2. There are 15 residues in the CDR3. In germline, CDR1 is LGHDT, CDR2 YNNKEL (reference sequence). V lost 1 base, J lost 7 bases, and 6 bases stayed unmatched. The chain's CDR3 is CASSQAAGGPYTQYF. The CDR3 region has the DNA TGTGCCAGCAGCCAAGCGGCGGGAGGGCCATATACGCAGTATTTT.

This sequence joins TRBV5-4 and TRBJ2-7, with D perhaps TRBD1 (9 bases). The CDR3 loop spans 16 amino acids. Trimming removed 0 bases from V and 2 bases from J, with 15 bases in between. The V gene's germline CDR1 is SGHNT and CDR2 YYREEE (reference sequence). CDR3 sequence (DNA): TGTGCCAGCAGCTTGGTAGCGGGACAGGGTGCCTACGAGCAGTACTTC. This encodes CASSLVAGQGAYEQYF.

The V gene is TRBV28, the J gene TRBJ1-2, with D possibly being TRBD1 (5 bases). From germline, CDR1 is MDHEN and CDR2 SYDVKM. The ends were cut back, 5 bases at V and 4 bases at J, with 8 bases in the middle. The CDR3 covers 12 residues. CDR3 nucleotide sequence: TGTGCCAGCAGTACCAGGGTCTATGGCTACACCTTC. This translates into CASSTRVYGYTF.

V usage is TRBV19 and J usage is TRBJ1-2, with 10 nucleotides matching TRBD1. This CDR3 is built from 13 residues. CDR1 LNHDA and CDR2 SQIVND come from the germline V gene (reference sequence). The J segment lost 8 bases and the V segment lost 7 bases, leaving 7 bases of the junction unmatched. The CDR3 protein is CASNPRTGGGYTF. Here the CDR3 DNA reads TGTGCCAGTAACCCTAGGACAGGGGGAGGCTACACCTTC.

This clone has only one observation. This chain connects TRBV9 to TRBJ1-4; TRBD1 matches 7 bases. V shed 2 bases and J 9 bases; nucleotides not matched to a gene: 7. Germline CDR1 is SGDLS and CDR2 is YYNGEE. This CDR3 has 14 residues. The CDR3 sequence is CASSVGQGEKKLFF. Written as DNA, the CDR3 is TGTGCCAGCAGCGTTGGGCAGGGGGAGAAAAAACTGTTTTTT.

This clone was seen more than once but under ten times. V usage is TRBV7-3 and J usage is TRBJ1-6; tentative D call: TRBD1 (5 bases). CDR1 is SGHTA, CDR2 FQGTGA, per germline. V lost 0 bases, J lost 9 bases, and 9 bases lay in between. The CDR3 length is 14 residues. Written as DNA, the CDR3 is TGTGCCAGCAGCTTAACCGCCGGGGGTTCACCCCTCCACTTT. Translated, it gives CASSLTAGGSPLHF. Full variable domain (outside the CDR3, taken from reference TRBV7-3 and TRBJ1-6): GAGVSQTPSNKVTEKGKYVELRCDPISGHTALYWYRQSLGQGPEFLIYFQGTGAADDSGLPNDRFFAVRPEGSVSTLKIQRTERGDSAVYLCASSLTAGGSPLHFGNGTRLTVT.

The genes are TRBV13 and TRBJ2-2, with 8 nucleotides matching TRBD2. The CDR3 contains 14 residues. Germline trimming cut 5 bases from V and 7 bases from J; bases unmatched to any gene: 6. Germline V gene lookup returns CDR1 PRHDT and CDR2 FYEKMQ (reference sequence). In DNA form, the CDR3 reads TGTGCCAGCAGCCCGGGACTAGGGGGCGGGGAGCTGTTTTTT. Translation gives CASSPGLGGGELFF.

V is TRBV6-5 and J is TRBJ2-1; TRBD2 matches 10 bases. J was trimmed by 12 bases and V by 2 bases; bases with no gene match: 7. The germline V gene encodes CDR1 MNHEY and CDR2 SVGAGI. CDR3 length equals 14 residues. This chain's CDR3 is CASSYGLAGVGQFF. The CDR3 DNA sequence: TGTGCCAGCAGTTACGGCCTAGCGGGAGTCGGGCAGTTCTTC.

This clone has a single count. The chain uses TRBV9 and TRBJ2-3; 12 bases match TRBD1. Trimming cost V 0 bases and J 4 bases; bases outside gene matches: 3. Germline V gene data show CDR1 as SGDLS and CDR2 as YYNGEE. CDR3 length: 16 residues. The CDR3 coding sequence is TGTGCCAGCAGCGTAGCGGGACAGGGGGCCGCAGATACGCAGTATTTT. As protein: CASSVAGQGAADTQYF.